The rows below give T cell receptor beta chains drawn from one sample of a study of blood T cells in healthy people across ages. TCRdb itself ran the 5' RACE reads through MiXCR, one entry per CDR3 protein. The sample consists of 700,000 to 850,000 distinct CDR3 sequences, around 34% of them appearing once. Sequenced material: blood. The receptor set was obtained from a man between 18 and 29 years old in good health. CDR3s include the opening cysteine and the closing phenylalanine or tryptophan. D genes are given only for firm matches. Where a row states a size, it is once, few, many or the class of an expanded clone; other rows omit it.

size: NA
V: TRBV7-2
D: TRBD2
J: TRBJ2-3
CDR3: CASSWMSGRSTDTQYF
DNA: TGTGCCAGCAGCTGGATGAGCGGGAGAAGCACAGATACGCAGTATTTT

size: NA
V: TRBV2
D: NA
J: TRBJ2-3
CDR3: CASSVPRGGTSTDTQYF
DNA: TGTGCCAGCAGTGTCCCCAGGGGGGGGACTAGCACAGATACGCAGTATTTT

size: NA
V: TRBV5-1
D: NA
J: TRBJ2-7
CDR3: CASSMYGGYEQYF
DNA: TGCGCCAGCAGCATGTACGGGGGCTACGAGCAGTACTTC

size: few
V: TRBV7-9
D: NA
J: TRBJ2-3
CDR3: CASSLGWTESTDTQYF
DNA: TGTGCCAGCAGCTTAGGATGGACGGAGAGCACAGATACGCAGTATTTT

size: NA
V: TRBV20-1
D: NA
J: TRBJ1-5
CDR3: CSASSGSNQPQHF
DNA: TGCAGTGCTAGTTCAGGAAGCAATCAGCCCCAGCATTTT

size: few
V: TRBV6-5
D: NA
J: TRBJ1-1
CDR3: CASSWTLLNTEAFF
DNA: TGTGCCAGCAGTTGGACCTTACTGAACACTGAAGCTTTCTTT

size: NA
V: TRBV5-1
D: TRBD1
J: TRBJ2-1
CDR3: CASSLGGTENEQFF
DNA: TGCGCCAGCAGCTTGGGGGGGACAGAAAATGAGCAGTTCTTC

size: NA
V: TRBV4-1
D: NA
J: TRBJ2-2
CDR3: CASSHTANTGELFF
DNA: TGCGCCAGCAGCCACACAGCGAACACCGGGGAGCTGTTTTTT

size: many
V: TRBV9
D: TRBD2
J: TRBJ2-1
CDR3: CASSVDSGALLGEQFF
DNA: TGTGCCAGCAGCGTGGATAGCGGGGCATTGCTGGGTGAGCAGTTCTTC

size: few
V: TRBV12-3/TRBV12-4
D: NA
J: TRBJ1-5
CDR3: CASSAQGYQPQHF
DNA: TGTGCCAGCAGTGCGCAGGGGTATCAGCCCCAGCATTTT

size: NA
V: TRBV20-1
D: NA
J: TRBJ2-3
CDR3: CSATHPGQNTDTQYF
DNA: TGCAGTGCCACACACCCCGGGCAGAACACAGATACGCAGTATTTT